The 15 T cell receptor beta chains in this list originate from one sample, sequenced in a study of regulatory T cells in long-lasting Graves disease. Construction of TCR beta libraries relied on iRepertoire HTBI primers and on Arm-PCR targeting CDR3 regions. TCRdb re-analysed the multiplex PCR reads in MiXCR, keeping a single row per CDR3 protein. The sample includes hundreds of thousands of distinct CDR3 sequences, about 32% of them seen just once. Time point denoted: persistent/refractory GD, antithyroid drugs over 5 years with positive TRAb. Preparation of the TCR library used RNA extracted from PBMCs. Source: peripheral blood mononuclear cells (PBMCs), taken when the disease was refractory, from a patient treated with antithyroid drugs. These receptors were obtained from a female donor with Graves disease.

The genes are TRBV12-3 or TRBV12-4 and TRBJ1-2; 7 bases map to TRBD1. The CDR3 sequence is 16 residues long. J gave up 0 bases and V 4 bases, and 8 bases lay outside the gene matches. CDR3 in amino acids: CASSYTGDPSNYGYTF. In DNA form, the CDR3 reads TGTGCCAGCAGTTATACAGGGGACCCCTCTAACTATGGCTACACCTTC.

The chain joins TRBV18 to TRBJ2-7, with TRBD2 matching over 10 bases. Germline assignment: CDR1 KGHSH and CDR2 LQKENI. V lost 3 bases to trimming and J lost 7 bases; unmatched junction nucleotides: 6. The CDR3 length is 14 residues. As DNA, the CDR3 is TGTGCCAGCTCACCCGCAGCGGGAGGGTCTGAGCAGTACTTC. It specifies CASSPAAGGSEQYF.

The chain employs TRBV9 and TRBJ2-7; 9 bases are a match to TRBD1. V was pared by 3 bases and J by 7 bases, with 11 bases of the junction left unmatched. The germline V gene has CDR1 SGDLS and CDR2 YYNGEE. The CDR3 length is 15 residues. CDR3 nucleotides: TGTGCCAGCAGCGCCGGGACAGGGCTAAGGGGGGAGCAGTACTTC. It specifies CASSAGTGLRGEQYF.

This clonotype has only a few counts. V gene TRBV12-5 combines with J gene TRBJ1-5; D is undetermined. The CDR3 has 13 amino acids. CDR1 and CDR2 (germline): LGHNT, FRNRAP. Trimming cost V 2 bases and J 7 bases, with 9 bases left between them. In DNA, the CDR3 is TGTGCTAGTGGTTTGAACACCGAACAGCCCCAGCATTTT. Amino acid sequence: CASGLNTEQPQHF.

Many counts were recorded for this clonotype. The V gene is TRBV12-3 or TRBV12-4, the J gene TRBJ1-1; D remains ambiguous. V shed 3 bases and J shed 13 bases, with 15 bases lying between them. The CDR3 loop spans 12 amino acids. The CDR3: CASSLGGVKVFF. CDR3 DNA: TGTGCCAGCAGTTTGGGCGGGGTCAAGGTTTTCTTT.

V gene TRBV27 combines with J gene TRBJ1-5, with TRBD1 matching over 8 bases. Germline loops: CDR1 MNHEY, CDR2 SMNVEV (reference sequence). V shed 6 bases, J shed 7 bases, and the junction held 11 bases outside the gene matches. This CDR3 spans 15 amino acids. CDR3 sequence reads: CASRFLSGGQQPQHF. In nucleotides, the CDR3 is TGTGCCAGCAGATTTTTGTCAGGGGGCCAGCAGCCCCAGCATTTT.

This clonotype has at least ten counts. The J gene is TRBJ1-5, the V gene TRBV5-1; D is possibly TRBD1 (5 bases). V lost 0 bases to trimming and J lost 3 bases, with 10 bases between them. Germline CDR1 and CDR2: SGHRS and YFSETQ. This CDR3 comprises 15 residues. The CDR3 nucleotides read TGCGCCAGCAGCTTGGGTAGGGGCTCCAATCAGCCCCAGCATTTT. It yields the protein CASSLGRGSNQPQHF.

There are a few counts of this clonotype. V is TRBV7-6 and J is TRBJ1-1; 7 bases match TRBD1. This CDR3 contains 15 residues. Germline CDR1 and CDR2: SGHVS and FNYEAQ. V shed 4 bases and J 4 bases; nucleotides not matched to a gene: 9. The CDR3 spells CASSSLTGLGTEAFF. In nucleotides, the CDR3 is TGTGCCAGCAGCTCGTTGACAGGGCTGGGCACTGAAGCTTTCTTT.

The chain joins TRBV6-5 to TRBJ2-7; a possible D gene is TRBD1 (5 bases). Germline V CDR1 and CDR2: MNHEY, SVGAGI. Trimming removed 2 bases from V and 4 bases from J, with 15 bases in between. This CDR3 contains 15 residues. This CDR3 reads CASSYLYRTTYEQYF. DNA for the CDR3: TGTGCCAGCAGTTACCTTTACAGGACCACTTACGAGCAGTACTTC.

V and J are TRBV18 and TRBJ1-1; 8 bases are a match to TRBD1. From germline, CDR1 is KGHSH and CDR2 LQKENI. There are 15 residues in the CDR3. Trimming took 3 bases from V and 0 from J; bases not matched to a gene: 3. The chain's CDR3 is CASSPSGGLNTEAFF. The CDR3 DNA sequence: TGTGCCAGCTCACCGTCAGGGGGCTTGAACACTGAAGCTTTCTTT.

This clonotype was counted at least ten times. V gene TRBV28 combines with J gene TRBJ2-7, with TRBD2 as a possible D gene (5 bases). V gave up 6 bases and J gave up 5 bases, with 20 bases separating them. The CDR3 runs 15 residues. Germline CDR1 is MDHEN and CDR2 is SYDVKM. The CDR3 DNA sequence: TGTGCCAGCAGGAAAGGAGGCAGGTTCGTCGACGAGCAGTACTTC. It codes for CASRKGGRFVDEQYF.

The chain uses TRBV7-6 and TRBJ2-2; weak D call: TRBD1 (5 bases). Germline V gives CDR1 SGHVS, CDR2 FNYEAQ. The CDR3 runs 12 residues. Between the trimmed V and J ends, which lost 11 bases and 0 bases, there was a span of 7 bases. CDR3 sequence reads: CASTANTGELFF. The CDR3 coding sequence is TGTGCCTCGACAGCGAACACCGGGGAGCTGTTTTTT.

This chain joins TRBV6-1 and TRBJ1-4; D not certain. V lost 3 bases, J lost 7 bases, and 9 bases lay in between. There are 13 residues in the CDR3. The germline V gene has CDR1 MNHNS and CDR2 SASEGT. CDR3 in amino acids: CASSEIGFEKLFF. CDR3 in DNA: TGTGCCAGCAGTGAGATCGGGTTTGAAAAACTGTTTTTT.

The chain carries TRBV6-5 and TRBJ1-6; D is unclear. Germline CDR1 reads MNHEY; CDR2 reads SVGAGI. This CDR3 comprises 13 residues. With 0 bases removed from V and 7 bases from J, the gap between germline ends came to 4 bases. For the CDR3, the DNA is TGTGCCAGCAGTTACTCCTCCAATTCACCCCTCCACTTT. This codes for CASSYSSNSPLHF.

This chain uses TRBV5-1 with TRBJ1-1, with D possibly being TRBD1 (6 bases). Germline loops: CDR1 SGHRS, CDR2 YFSETQ. This CDR3 contains 16 residues. V was shortened by 7 bases and J by 2 bases, with 21 bases between the two germline ends. In nucleotides, the CDR3 is TGCGCCAGCGTACAAGGGGGATGGACGGGAAACACTGAAGCTTTCTTT. This gives the protein CASVQGGWTGNTEAFF.